The 10 T cell receptor beta chains given below trace back to one sample, sequenced in a study of Ad26.COV2.S vaccination and SARS-CoV-2 variants. TCRdb's table, derived via immunoSEQ multiplex PCR, lists solely in-frame clones and lacks some. The sample lists more than 120,000 clones, around 86% occurring once. The source was peripheral blood, collected after recovery from COVID-19. The receptors were sampled from a human donor who had recovered from COVID-19.

The chain links TRBV19 to TRBJ1-5, with a weak D call TRBD1 (5 bases). The CDR3 runs 16 residues. Germline V CDR1 and CDR2: LNHDA, SQIVND (reference sequence). Trimming stripped 7 bases from V and 0 bases from J, with 16 bases between. CDR3 coding DNA: TGTGCCAGTACCCCTCCAGGGCAGTATAGCAATCAGCCCCAGCATTTT. Its protein product is CASTPPGQYSNQPQHF.

The J gene is TRBJ1-6, the V gene TRBV5-6; D not certain. Between the trimmed V and J ends, which lost 0 bases and 7 bases, there was a span of 8 bases. Germline V lookup: CDR1 SGHDT, CDR2 YYEEEE. The CDR3 runs to 14 residues. CDR3 nucleotides: TGTGCCAGCAGCTTGGGGCACACGAATTCACCCCTCCACTTT. It is translated as CASSLGHTNSPLHF.

The chain carries TRBV2 and TRBJ2-7; D is unresolved. V lost 1 base and J 4 bases, leaving 5 bases between the germline ends. This CDR3 comprises 12 residues. Germline loops: CDR1 SNHLY, CDR2 FYNNEI. The DNA of the CDR3 is TGTGCCAGCAGTGAAGTTTGGTACGAGCAGTACTTC. Protein sequence: CASSEVWYEQYF.

V gene TRBV28 combines with J gene TRBJ1-2; D might be TRBD1 (5 bases). V gave up 2 bases and J gave up 8 bases, with 12 bases separating them. This CDR3 comprises 13 residues. Germline CDR1 and CDR2: MDHEN and SYDVKM. As DNA, the CDR3 is TGTGCCAGCAGTTTAATCAGGGTTGGAGGCTACACCTTC. Translating gives CASSLIRVGGYTF.

This clone was seen more than once but under ten times. The chain couples TRBV11-2 to TRBJ2-7, with D possibly being TRBD1 or TRBD2 (5 bases each). Between the trimmed V and J ends, which lost 1 base and 5 bases, there was a span of 12 bases. The V gene's germline CDR1 is SGHAT and CDR2 FQNNGV. There are 14 residues in the CDR3. The CDR3 sequence: CASSLGGGRDEQYF. CDR3 DNA: TGTGCCAGCAGCTTAGGTGGGGGAAGAGACGAGCAGTACTTC.

The gene calls are TRBV24-1 and TRBJ2-2; D is perhaps TRBD1 (5 bases). In germline, CDR1 is KGHDR, CDR2 SFDVKD. V lost 1 base, J lost 1 base, and 6 bases lay in between. This CDR3 comprises 15 residues. CDR3 protein: CATSDLRGNTGELFF. CDR3 nucleotide sequence: TGTGCCACCAGTGATTTAAGGGGGAACACCGGGGAGCTGTTTTTT.

This chain joins TRBV7-2 and TRBJ1-2, with D unresolved. Trimming stripped 3 bases from V and 2 bases from J, with 10 bases between. CDR1 SGHTA and CDR2 FQGNSA come from the germline V gene. This CDR3 comprises 14 residues. The CDR3 nucleotides read TGTGCCAGCAGCTTGAGCGGGCTAAACTATGGCTACACCTTC. Its translation is CASSLSGLNYGYTF.

This clone was recorded only once. Here the CDR3 DNA reads TGTGCCAGTAGTATGGGGGGGTCCTACAATGAGCAGTTCTTC. It yields the protein CASSMGGSYNEQFF. The chain combines TRBV19 with TRBJ2-1, with 7 nucleotides matching TRBD2. Trimming cost V 3 bases and J 1 base; bases outside gene matches: 0. Germline CDR1 LNHDA, CDR2 SQIVND (reference sequence). This CDR3 is built from 14 residues.

V is TRBV4-3 and J is TRBJ2-7; D is uncertain. This CDR3 comprises 11 residues. Germline V gene lookup returns CDR1 LGHNA and CDR2 YSLEER. V lost 5 bases and J 3 bases, leaving 5 bases between the germline ends. As DNA, the CDR3 is TGCGCCAGCAGCTCTCTCTACGAGCAGTACTTC. It translates to CASSSLYEQYF.

With respect to this clone: An end of the junction does not agree with germline; a read error may underlie this. The chain links TRBV24-1 to TRBJ2-1; 8 positions match TRBD1. CDR1 is KGHDR, CDR2 SFDVKD, per germline. The CDR3 extends over 17 amino acids. For the CDR3, the DNA is TGTGCCACCAGTGATATGGACAGGGCCAGGAACTACGATGAGCAGTTCTTC. This sequence encodes CATSDMDRARNYDEQFF.